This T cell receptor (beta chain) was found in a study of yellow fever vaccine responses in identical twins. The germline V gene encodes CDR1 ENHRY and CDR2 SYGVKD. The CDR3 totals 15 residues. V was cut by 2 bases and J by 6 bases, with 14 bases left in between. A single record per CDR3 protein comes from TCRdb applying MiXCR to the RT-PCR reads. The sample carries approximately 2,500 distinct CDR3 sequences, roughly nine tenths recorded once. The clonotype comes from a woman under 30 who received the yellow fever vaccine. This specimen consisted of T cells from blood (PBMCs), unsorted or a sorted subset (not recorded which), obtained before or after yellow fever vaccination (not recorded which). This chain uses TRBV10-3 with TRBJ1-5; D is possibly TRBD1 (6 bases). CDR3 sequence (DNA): TGTGCCATCAGTGAGGCGGGGACAAGGGTTCAGCCCCAGCATTTT. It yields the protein CAISEAGTRVQPQHF.